This T cell receptor beta chain was sequenced for a study of T cells in Graves' hyperthyroidism and ophthalmopathy (dated by TCRdb to about 2019). Study-wide context: Peripheral blood samples were taken at initial diagnosis, before any treatment was given. After blood sampling, hyperthyroidism patients were treated with methimazole at a starting dose of 30 mg daily, and ophthalmopathy patients were treated with high-dose intravenous methylprednisolone. A discovery cohort of around 100 patients, about 40 with Graves' ophthalmopathy and over 55 with stable Graves' hyperthyroidism, was used to find distinguishing TCR V-J signatures. The roughly 94 discovery patients were randomly split 7:3 into training and test sets. An independent validation cohort of under 20 hyperthyroidism patients and 17 patients who later progressed to ophthalmopathy tested prospective prediction of ophthalmopathy. Thyroid tissue and blood T-cell repertoires from several Graves' hyperthyroidism patients were also compared in the study. According to the paper, TCR Vbeta CDR3 sequencing was carried out on 135 peripheral blood samples, which came from fewer than 50 ophthalmopathy, 75 or so hyperthyroidism and approximately 17 progressor patients. Points the paper makes about the study in general: A 13 V-J signature model separated ophthalmopathy from stable hyperthyroidism, with approximately 87% sensitivity and 81% to 82% specificity in cross-validation and 80%/75% in testing. No statistical method was used to set the sample size in advance, and investigators knew the group allocation. Most expanded thyroid clonotypes (frequency above 0.001) were also found in blood, which suggests that blood repertoires may mirror thyroid immune responses. In validation, the model predicted progression to ophthalmopathy a median of roughly 6.5 months before onset, with roughly 70% sensitivity and about 72% specificity.

There are many counts of this clonotype. Its antigen is currently not known. No clone much larger than this one lies a single base away; base qualities are absent. V is reduced by 4 bases and J by 4 bases, leaving a spacing of 9 bases between them. From a lookup of the germline V gene (reference sequence), CDR1 and CDR2 are WNHNN and SYGVQD. The CDR3 goes from the cysteine to the phenylalanine over 13 residues. Kept here is only the CDR3 DNA, which spans 39 bases and is read in frame from base 1. Hyperthyroidism patients were aged 18 to 65 years and newly diagnosed, with disease duration of less than 2 months. The study excluded patients with uncontrolled infections, other autoimmune diseases, pregnancy or lactation. Diagnoses were based on clinical symptoms, serum thyroxine and TRAb, thyroid ultrasound and orbital computed tomography. For progressor patients, blood was drawn at the first diagnosis of hyperthyroidism, before any ophthalmopathy symptoms had appeared. PBMCs were separated from over 9 ml of fresh peripheral blood using Ficoll-Paque density gradient centrifugation. Progressor patients were first diagnosed with Graves' hyperthyroidism and then developed ophthalmopathy during follow-up. Total RNA was extracted using Trizol reagent, and RNA quality was assessed on an Agilent 2100 Bioanalyzer.

The TCR beta CDR3 regions were amplified from RNA transcripts. The TCR CDR3 was subjected to a first round of RT-PCR using the HTBI primer set and the Qiagen OneStep RT-PCR kit. A second multiplex PCR round built the libraries, followed by size selection and purification. Sequencing of the libraries was done on an Illumina HiSeq2000 using paired-end 100 bp reads. From the authors' description of their analysis: SOAPnuke was used to process the raw data, removing reads that contained adapters or uncalled bases, had a mean Phred below 15, or lacked an exact match to the constant primer or identifier. COPE v1.2.5 was used to merge high-quality paired reads, and clonotypes were defined as unique nucleotide sequences. MiTCR v1.1 was used to align clonotypes to the IMGT TRBV, TRBD and TRBJ reference segments. The analysis was restricted to V-J combinations with a frequency above 0.0001, which together covered 99% to 99.2% of the repertoires. A TCS score was defined as the ratio between F50 (clonal expansion) and ExV (chaos), using BLOSUM62-based TCRdist between CDR3 peptides within each V-J. Welch's t-statistics and random forest reduced roughly 540 V-J features to 13, which were used in a naive Bayes classifier (R e1071). The public reads were run again by TCRdb, first through fastp at Q25 and then through MiXCR, and only productive beta chains were kept. Duplicate CDR3 protein sequences are folded into a single record with the most common DNA and genes. The V and J calls and clone size come from TCRdb's table, not from the authors' own analysis. The sample yields over 250,000 distinct CDR3 sequences; less than 30% were counted once. The ten most abundant clones make up about 30% of the sample.

The specimen sequenced was blood. This receptor was identified in a man aged 35-49 years with Graves' hyperthyroidism that later progressed to Graves' ophthalmopathy. The V and J segments used are TRBV10-1 and TRBJ2-3; the D gene lacks a confident call. The nucleotides read TGCGCCAGCAGTGGCCCCGCGCCAGATACGCAGTATTTT. The resulting protein is CASSGPAPDTQYF.